This is a list of T cell receptor beta chains from one sample in a study of low-dose radiotherapy and immunotherapy resistance in tumors. TCRdb passed the reads through MiXCR, listing each CDR3 protein once. The sample includes about 35,000 distinct CDR3 sequences, about 20% of them seen just once. This specimen was PBMCs, taken after low-dose radiotherapy plus immunotherapy. The receptors derive from a female donor with ovarian cancer. Each CDR3 is given with its conserved first and last residue. Fields, in order: D gene, CDR3 length, V gene, CDR3 protein. A D gene is named only where the DNA matches it firmly.

D gene: -; CDR3 length: 15; V gene: TRBV6-5; CDR3 protein: CASSYSTGARYEQYF
D gene: TRBD1; CDR3 length: 13; V gene: TRBV20-1; CDR3 protein: CSALGQGGETQYF
D gene: -; CDR3 length: 12; V gene: TRBV10-3; CDR3 protein: CAISDPAYEQYF
D gene: -; CDR3 length: 14; V gene: TRBV3-1; CDR3 protein: CASSQGIETRALHF
D gene: TRBD1; CDR3 length: 13; V gene: TRBV29-1; CDR3 protein: CSVTTGPGETQYF
D gene: -; CDR3 length: 14; V gene: TRBV7-3; CDR3 protein: CASSLGGTYTEAFF
D gene: -; CDR3 length: 14; V gene: TRBV30; CDR3 protein: CAWSGTRANYGYTF
D gene: -; CDR3 length: 14; V gene: TRBV28; CDR3 protein: CASSGQGLSGELFF
D gene: -; CDR3 length: 15; V gene: TRBV10-3; CDR3 protein: CAISEDIDSYNEQFF
D gene: TRBD1; CDR3 length: 14; V gene: TRBV5-6; CDR3 protein: CASSWDRGLSPLHF
D gene: -; CDR3 length: 15; V gene: TRBV29-1; CDR3 protein: CSVGSSNANTGELFF
D gene: TRBD2; CDR3 length: 16; V gene: TRBV19; CDR3 protein: CASSIIIAGGRDAQYF
D gene: TRBD1; CDR3 length: 12; V gene: TRBV19; CDR3 protein: CASGGGGQPQHF
D gene: TRBD2; CDR3 length: 18; V gene: TRBV7-2; CDR3 protein: CASSLASGGYSSYNEQFF
D gene: -; CDR3 length: 17; V gene: TRBV29-1; CDR3 protein: CSVELAVFPNQWTEQFF
D gene: -; CDR3 length: 17; V gene: TRBV23-1; CDR3 protein: CASSQPGTTHLMKNCFF
D gene: TRBD1; CDR3 length: 15; V gene: TRBV6-5; CDR3 protein: CASSSTGGDTGELFF
D gene: TRBD2; CDR3 length: 13; V gene: TRBV20-1; CDR3 protein: CSALAGATDTQYF
D gene: TRBD2; CDR3 length: 15; V gene: TRBV11-2; CDR3 protein: CASSFSGGASYEQYF
D gene: -; CDR3 length: 12; V gene: TRBV6-6; CDR3 protein: CASSYRSGELFF
D gene: TRBD2; CDR3 length: 16; V gene: TRBV28; CDR3 protein: CASIAGVYGSTGELFF
D gene: TRBD1; CDR3 length: 15; V gene: TRBV6-1; CDR3 protein: CASSETGSNSETQYF
D gene: TRBD1; CDR3 length: 13; V gene: TRBV29-1; CDR3 protein: CSTRQGGYNEQFF
D gene: TRBD1; CDR3 length: 14; V gene: TRBV11-2; CDR3 protein: CASSLGQGAYEQYF
D gene: -; CDR3 length: 11; V gene: TRBV19; CDR3 protein: CASSFPGELFF
D gene: -; CDR3 length: 12; V gene: TRBV6-6; CDR3 protein: CASRRQGYEQYF
D gene: -; CDR3 length: 15; V gene: TRBV28; CDR3 protein: CATTRPIGGRYEQYF
D gene: -; CDR3 length: 11; V gene: TRBV6-5; CDR3 protein: CASSGPVEQYF
D gene: -; CDR3 length: 16; V gene: TRBV30; CDR3 protein: CAWRPRGGAINSPLHF
D gene: TRBD2; CDR3 length: 15; V gene: TRBV6-2/TRBV6-3; CDR3 protein: CASRDVGTISYEQYF
D gene: TRBD2; CDR3 length: 15; V gene: TRBV7-6; CDR3 protein: CASSLKAGGTDTQYF
D gene: -; CDR3 length: 15; V gene: TRBV28; CDR3 protein: CASRGSRATNEKLFF
D gene: -; CDR3 length: 13; V gene: TRBV3-1; CDR3 protein: CASSQRIRAMAFF
D gene: -; CDR3 length: 13; V gene: TRBV12-5; CDR3 protein: CASGPNGFNEQFF
D gene: -; CDR3 length: 16; V gene: TRBV9; CDR3 protein: CASSISPHSATDTQYF
D gene: -; CDR3 length: 19; V gene: TRBV14; CDR3 protein: CASSQVGRFGGMGHTEAFF
D gene: -; CDR3 length: 12; V gene: TRBV20-1; CDR3 protein: CSAWRGNQPQHF
D gene: -; CDR3 length: 12; V gene: TRBV7-9; CDR3 protein: CASSLSGGLYTF
D gene: -; CDR3 length: 15; V gene: TRBV7-9; CDR3 protein: CASSRPGSNPYEQYF
D gene: -; CDR3 length: 15; V gene: TRBV25-1; CDR3 protein: CASSDRGQGYQPQHF
D gene: -; CDR3 length: 13; V gene: TRBV27; CDR3 protein: CASSPGPRWGYTF
D gene: TRBD2; CDR3 length: 13; V gene: TRBV29-1; CDR3 protein: CSVTSGGVYEQFF
D gene: -; CDR3 length: 15; V gene: TRBV19; CDR3 protein: CASSMDRENRDEQFF
D gene: -; CDR3 length: 15; V gene: TRBV15; CDR3 protein: CATSRDPAELDTIYF
D gene: -; CDR3 length: 12; V gene: TRBV3-1; CDR3 protein: CASSQSPETQYF
D gene: TRBD1; CDR3 length: 15; V gene: TRBV27; CDR3 protein: CASSPPGQGRNEQFF
D gene: TRBD1; CDR3 length: 14; V gene: TRBV11-2; CDR3 protein: CASSLGTGAETQYF
D gene: TRBD1; CDR3 length: 14; V gene: TRBV3-1; CDR3 protein: CASSMGQTTFGQYF